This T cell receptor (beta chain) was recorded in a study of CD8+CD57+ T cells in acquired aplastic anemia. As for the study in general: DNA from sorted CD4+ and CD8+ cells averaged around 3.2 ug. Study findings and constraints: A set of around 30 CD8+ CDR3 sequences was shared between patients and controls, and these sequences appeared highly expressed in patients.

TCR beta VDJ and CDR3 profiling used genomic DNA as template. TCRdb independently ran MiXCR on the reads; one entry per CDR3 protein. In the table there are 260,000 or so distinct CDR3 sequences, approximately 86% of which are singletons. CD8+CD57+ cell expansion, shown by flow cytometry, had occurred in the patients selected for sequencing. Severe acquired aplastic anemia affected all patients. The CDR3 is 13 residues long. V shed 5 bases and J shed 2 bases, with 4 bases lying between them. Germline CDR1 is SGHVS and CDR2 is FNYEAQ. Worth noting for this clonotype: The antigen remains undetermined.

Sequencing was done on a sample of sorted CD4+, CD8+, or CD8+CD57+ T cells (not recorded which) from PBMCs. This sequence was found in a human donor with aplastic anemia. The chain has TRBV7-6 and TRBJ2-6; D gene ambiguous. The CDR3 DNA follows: TGTGCCAGCAGCCCCCCTGGGGCCAACGTCCTGACTTTC. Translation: CASSPPGANVLTF.